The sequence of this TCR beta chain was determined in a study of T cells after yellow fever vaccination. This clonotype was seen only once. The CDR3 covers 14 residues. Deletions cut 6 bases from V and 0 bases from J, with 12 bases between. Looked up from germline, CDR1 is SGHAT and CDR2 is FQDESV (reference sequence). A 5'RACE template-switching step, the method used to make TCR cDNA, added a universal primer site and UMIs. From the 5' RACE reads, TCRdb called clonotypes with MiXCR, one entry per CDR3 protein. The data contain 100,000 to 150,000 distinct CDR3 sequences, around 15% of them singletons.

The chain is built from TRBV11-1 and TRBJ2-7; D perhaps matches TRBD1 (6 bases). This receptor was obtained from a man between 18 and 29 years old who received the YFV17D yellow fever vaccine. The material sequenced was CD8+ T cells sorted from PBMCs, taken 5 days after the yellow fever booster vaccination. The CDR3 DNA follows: TGTGCCAGCAGGCAGGGGCGAGGCTCCTACGAGCAGTACTTC. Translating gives CASRQGRGSYEQYF.